The TCR beta chain described here comes from a study of shared clonotypes between healthy human individuals. Some clones are missing from TCRdb's copy, which holds only in-frame ones; the method was immunoSEQ multiplex PCR. In the table there are about half a million clones, about four fifths of which are singletons. V lost 5 bases to trimming and J lost 1 base, with 8 bases between them. This CDR3 is built from 13 residues. Germline values: CDR1 SGHTA, CDR2 FQGNSA. V gene TRBV7-2 combines with J gene TRBJ1-2; D call uncertain. The sequencing sample was made of PBMCs. The receptor was derived from a woman aged 40 to 50 in good health. Some clones in this sample may be carry-over from other donors' samples. Written as DNA, the CDR3 is TGTGCCAGCAGCGAGACATTTAACTATGGCTACACCTTC. Amino acid sequence: CASSETFNYGYTF. The complete variable domain, with remaining parts taken from reference TRBV7-2 and TRBJ1-2, reads GAGVSQSPSNKVTEKGKDVELRCDPISGHTALYWYRQSLGQGLEFLIYFQGNSAPDKSGLPSDRFSAERTGGSVSTLTIQRTQQEDSAVYLCASSETFNYGYTFGSGTRLTVV.